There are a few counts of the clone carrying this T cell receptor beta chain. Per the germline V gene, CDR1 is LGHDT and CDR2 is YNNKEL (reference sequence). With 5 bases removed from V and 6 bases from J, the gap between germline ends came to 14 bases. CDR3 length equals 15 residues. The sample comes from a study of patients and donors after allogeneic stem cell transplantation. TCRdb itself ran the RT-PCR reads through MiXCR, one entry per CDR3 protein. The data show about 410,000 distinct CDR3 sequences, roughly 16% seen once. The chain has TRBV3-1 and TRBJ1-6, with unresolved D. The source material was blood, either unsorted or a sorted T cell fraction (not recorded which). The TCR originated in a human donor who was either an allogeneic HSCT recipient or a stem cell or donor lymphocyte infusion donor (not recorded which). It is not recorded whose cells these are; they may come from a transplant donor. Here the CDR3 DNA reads TGTGCCAGCAGCGCTTCCGGGGTTCCTAATTCACCCCTCCACTTT. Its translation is CASSASGVPNSPLHF.